This T cell receptor (beta chain) emerged from a study of tumor-infiltrating lymphocytes in primary liver carcinoma. Study as a whole: The number of productive TCRbeta reads per sample ranged from roughly 3.65 to 7.5 million and was similar across tissue types.

The CDR3 is 21 amino acids. Co-extraction yielded RNA and DNA from approximately 22-30 mg of unsorted bulk tissue. A primer in the constant region served to generate TCR beta cDNA from 450 to 650 ng of total RNA. Modified slightly, ARM-PCR produced TCR beta libraries over three nested multiplex PCR rounds. In the first two PCR rounds, TRBV1-TRBV30 forward primers were paired with a C-beta reverse primer, and each round lasted about 10 cycles. MiXCR, run by TCRdb on the multiplex PCR reads, gives a single entry per CDR3 protein. The data contain 70,000 to 95,000 distinct CDR3 sequences, about 70% of them singletons. In this sample, this clonotype turned up once. A much larger clone differs from this one at a single base, so this may be a read error.

The clonotype comes from a middle-aged man with primary liver carcinoma and hepatitis B virus infection. J is TRBJ2-3 and V is TRBV21-1; the D call in the table, TRBD2, was not verified against the DNA. TRBV21-1 represents a pseudogene. Sequenced: liver tumor tissue from sampling region 4. The subset was: tumor region T4, right-lateral pole. The CDR3 spells CASSNIGSDTGTSGFVDTQYF. Here the CDR3 DNA reads TGTGCCAGCAGCAACATCGGGTCAGACACCGGGACTAGCGGTTTCGTAGATACGCAGTATTTT.